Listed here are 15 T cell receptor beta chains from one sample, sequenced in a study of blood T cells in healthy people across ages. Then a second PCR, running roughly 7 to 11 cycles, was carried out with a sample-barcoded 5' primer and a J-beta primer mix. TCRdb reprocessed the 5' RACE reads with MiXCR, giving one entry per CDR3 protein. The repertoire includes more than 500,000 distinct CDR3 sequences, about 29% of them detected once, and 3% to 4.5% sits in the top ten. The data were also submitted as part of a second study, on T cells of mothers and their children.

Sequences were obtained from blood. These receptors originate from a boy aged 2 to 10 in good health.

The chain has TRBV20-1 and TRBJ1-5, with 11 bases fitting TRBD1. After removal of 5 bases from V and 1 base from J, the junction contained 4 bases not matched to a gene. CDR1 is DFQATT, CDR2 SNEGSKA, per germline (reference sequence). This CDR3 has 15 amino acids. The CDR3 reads CSAGQGAVSNQPQHF. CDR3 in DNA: TGCAGTGCTGGACAGGGGGCTGTGAGCAATCAGCCCCAGCATTTT.

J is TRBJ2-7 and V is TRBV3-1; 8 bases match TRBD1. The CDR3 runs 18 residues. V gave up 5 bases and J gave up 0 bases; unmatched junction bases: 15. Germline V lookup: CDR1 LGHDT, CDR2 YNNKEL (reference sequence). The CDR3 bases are TGTGCCAGCAGCGGCCGGGACAGGTCCCTAACTAACTCCTACGAGCAGTACTTC. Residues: CASSGRDRSLTNSYEQYF.

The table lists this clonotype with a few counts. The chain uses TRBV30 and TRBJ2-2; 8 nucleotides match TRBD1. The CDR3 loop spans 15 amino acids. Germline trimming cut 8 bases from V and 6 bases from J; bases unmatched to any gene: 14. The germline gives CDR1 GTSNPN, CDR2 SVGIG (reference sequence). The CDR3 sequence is CAASGETGAPGELFF. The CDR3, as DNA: TGTGCCGCCTCCGGCGAGACAGGGGCCCCCGGGGAGCTGTTTTTT. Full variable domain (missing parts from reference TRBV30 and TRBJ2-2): SQTIHQWPATLVQPVGSPLSLECTVEGTSNPNLYWYRQAAGRGLQLLFYSVGIGQISSEVPQNLSASRPQDRQFILSSKKLLLSDSGFYLCAASGETGAPGELFFGEGSRLTVL.

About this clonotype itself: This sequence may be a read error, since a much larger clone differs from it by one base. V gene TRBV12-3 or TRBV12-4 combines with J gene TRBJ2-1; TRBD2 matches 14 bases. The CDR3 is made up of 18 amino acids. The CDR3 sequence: CAISPGTSGSGSYNEQFF. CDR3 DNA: TGTGCCATCAGTCCAGGGACTAGCGGGAGCGGATCCTACAATGAGCAGTTCTTC.

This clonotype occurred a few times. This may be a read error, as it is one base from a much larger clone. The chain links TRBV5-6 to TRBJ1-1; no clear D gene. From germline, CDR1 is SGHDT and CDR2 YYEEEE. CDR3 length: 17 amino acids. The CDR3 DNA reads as TGTACCAGCAGCGGGCCCCCCCCGGGCGGATGGAACACTGAAGCTTTCTTT. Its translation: CTSSGPPPGGWNTEAFF. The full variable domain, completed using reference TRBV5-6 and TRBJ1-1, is DAGVTQSPTHLIKTRGQQVTLRCSPKSGHDTVSWYQQALGQGPQFIFQYYEEEERQRGNFPDRFSGHQFPNYSSELNVNALLLGDSALYLCTSSGPPPGGWNTEAFFGQGTRLTVV.

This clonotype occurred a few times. The DNA for the CDR3 is TGTGCCAGCAGACGGGACGGAGGAAACATTCAGTACTTC. It codes for CASRRDGGNIQYF. The J gene is TRBJ2-4, the V gene TRBV6-2 or TRBV6-3; D is tentatively TRBD1 or TRBD2 (5 bases each). Trimming pared 6 bases from V and 6 bases from J, leaving 12 bases between. There are 13 residues in the CDR3. Germline CDR1 and CDR2: MNHEY and SVGEGT.

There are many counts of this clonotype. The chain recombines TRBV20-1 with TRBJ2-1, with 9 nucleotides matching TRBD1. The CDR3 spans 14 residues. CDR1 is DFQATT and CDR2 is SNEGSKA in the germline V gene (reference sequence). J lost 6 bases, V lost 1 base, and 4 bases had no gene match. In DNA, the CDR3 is TGCAGTGCTAGAGGGACAGGGGATATCAATGAGCAGTTCTTC. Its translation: CSARGTGDINEQFF.

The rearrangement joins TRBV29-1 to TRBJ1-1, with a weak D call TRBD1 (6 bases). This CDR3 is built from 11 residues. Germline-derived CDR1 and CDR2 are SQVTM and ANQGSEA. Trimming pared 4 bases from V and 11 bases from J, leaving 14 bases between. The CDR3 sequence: CSVVTGRDAFF. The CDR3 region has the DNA TGCAGCGTTGTTACAGGGCGTGACGCTTTCTTT.

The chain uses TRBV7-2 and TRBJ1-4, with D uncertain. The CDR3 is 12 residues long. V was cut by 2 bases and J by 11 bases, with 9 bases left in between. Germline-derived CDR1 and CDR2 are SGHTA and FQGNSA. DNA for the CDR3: TGTGCCAGCAGCTTAAGCTTCGGGAAACTGTTTTTT. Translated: CASSLSFGKLFF. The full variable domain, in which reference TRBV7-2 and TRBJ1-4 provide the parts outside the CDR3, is GAGVSQSPSNKVTEKGKDVELRCDPISGHTALYWYRQSLGQGLEFLIYFQGNSAPDKSGLPSDRFSAERTGGSVSTLTIQRTQQEDSAVYLCASSLSFGKLFFGSGTQLSVL.

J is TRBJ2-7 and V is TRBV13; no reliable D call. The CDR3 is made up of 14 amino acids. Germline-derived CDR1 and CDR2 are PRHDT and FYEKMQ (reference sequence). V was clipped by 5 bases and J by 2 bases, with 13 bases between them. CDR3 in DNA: TGTGCCAGCAGCCCCCGAGAGGTCCCCTACGAGCAGTACTTC. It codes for CASSPREVPYEQYF.

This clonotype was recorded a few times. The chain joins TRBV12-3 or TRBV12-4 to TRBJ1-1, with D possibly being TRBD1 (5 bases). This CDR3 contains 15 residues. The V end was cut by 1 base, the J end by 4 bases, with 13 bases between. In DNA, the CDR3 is TGTGCCAGCAGTTTAGGGGGCTCAGGAATCACTGAAGCTTTCTTT. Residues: CASSLGGSGITEAFF.

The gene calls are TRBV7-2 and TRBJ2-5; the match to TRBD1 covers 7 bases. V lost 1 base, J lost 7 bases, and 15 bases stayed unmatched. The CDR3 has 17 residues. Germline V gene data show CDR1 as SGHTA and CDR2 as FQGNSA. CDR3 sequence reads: CASSLGFSGGPIRTQYF. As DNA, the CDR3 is TGTGCCAGCAGCTTAGGGTTTTCAGGGGGTCCGATCCGGACCCAGTACTTC.

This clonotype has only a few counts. The CDR3 nucleotides are TGTGCCTGGGAAAGGCTCGTCGTCCGAAATTCACCCCTCCACTTT. Its translation: CAWERLVVRNSPLHF. The chain is built from TRBV30 and TRBJ1-6; D uncertain. The CDR3 sequence is 15 residues long. Germline CDR1 and CDR2: GTSNPN and SVGIG (reference sequence). V lost 5 bases to trimming and J lost 7 bases, with 18 bases between them.

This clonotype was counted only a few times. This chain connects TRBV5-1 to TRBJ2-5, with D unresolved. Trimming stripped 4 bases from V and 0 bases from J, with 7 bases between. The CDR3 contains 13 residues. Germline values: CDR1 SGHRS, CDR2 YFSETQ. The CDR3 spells CASSEHNQETQYF. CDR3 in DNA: TGCGCCAGCAGCGAACACAACCAAGAGACCCAGTACTTC.

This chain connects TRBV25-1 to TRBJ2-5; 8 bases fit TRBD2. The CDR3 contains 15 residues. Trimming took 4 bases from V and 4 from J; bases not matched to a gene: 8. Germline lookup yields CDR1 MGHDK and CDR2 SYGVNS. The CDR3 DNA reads TGTGCCAGCAGTGTCGACGGGAGGGGAGGAGAGACCCAGTACTTC. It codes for CASSVDGRGGETQYF.